A selection of T cell receptor beta chains follows, all from one sample in a study of a mutant IDH1 vaccine in newly diagnosed glioma. No antigen is known for these receptors. The method was immunoSEQ multiplex PCR; TCRdb's version includes in-frame clones alone and lacks a portion of them. The sample holds around 84,000 clones; roughly 77% are singletons and the top ten take roughly 5.2%. The specimen comprised PBMCs, sampled from a glioma patient whose treatment included an IDH1 peptide vaccine. The receptors were sampled from a man aged 40-49 years with glioma. Both conserved end residues are part of each CDR3. A D gene is named only where the DNA matches it firmly. A row's size may be missing; if present it is once, few, many or a size class.

j_gene: TRBJ2-7
d_gene: TRBD1
abundance: .
v_gene: TRBV4-3
CDR3aa: CASSQVQGAYEQYF
CDR3nt: TGCGCCAGCAGCCAAGTCCAGGGGGCTTACGAGCAGTACTTC

j_gene: TRBJ1-6
d_gene: .
abundance: .
v_gene: TRBV5-1
CDR3aa: CASRQSSYNSPLHF
CDR3nt: TGCGCCAGCAGACAGAGCTCCTATAATTCACCCCTCCACTTT

j_gene: TRBJ2-1
d_gene: TRBD2
abundance: .
v_gene: TRBV18
CDR3aa: CASSLSGKGYNEQFF
CDR3nt: TGTGCCAGCTCACTTAGCGGGAAGGGGTACAATGAGCAGTTCTTC

j_gene: TRBJ2-7
d_gene: .
abundance: .
v_gene: TRBV6-5
CDR3aa: CASTAVNEQYF
CDR3nt: TGTGCCAGCACAGCGGTCAACGAGCAGTACTTC

j_gene: TRBJ1-5
d_gene: .
abundance: .
v_gene: TRBV5-1
CDR3aa: CASSLDTFSNQPQHF
CDR3nt: TGCGCCAGCAGCTTAGACACCTTTAGCAATCAGCCCCAGCATTTT

j_gene: TRBJ2-5
d_gene: .
abundance: once
v_gene: TRBV19
CDR3aa: CASSIGAPGIQETQYF
CDR3nt: TGTGCCAGTAGTATAGGGGCCCCCGGGATCCAAGAGACCCAGTACTTC

j_gene: TRBJ2-7
d_gene: .
abundance: .
v_gene: TRBV10-2
CDR3aa: CASSSGSYEQYF
CDR3nt: TGCGCCAGCAGTTCCGGGTCCTACGAGCAGTACTTC

j_gene: TRBJ2-7
d_gene: TRBD1
abundance: once
v_gene: TRBV2
CDR3aa: CASSNRGLEQYF
CDR3nt: TGTGCCAGCAGTAACAGGGGGCTGGAGCAGTACTTC

j_gene: TRBJ1-4
d_gene: TRBD1
abundance: .
v_gene: TRBV6-9
CDR3aa: CASNPTGGPRNEKLFF
CDR3nt: TGTGCCAGCAACCCGACAGGGGGACCGCGTAATGAAAAACTGTTTTTT

j_gene: TRBJ2-1
d_gene: .
abundance: .
v_gene: TRBV7-2
CDR3aa: CASSFTPGYNEQFF
CDR3nt: TGTGCCAGCAGCTTCACCCCAGGCTACAATGAGCAGTTCTTC

j_gene: TRBJ1-1
d_gene: .
abundance: .
v_gene: TRBV19
CDR3aa: CASNGGMVDTEAFF
CDR3nt: TGTGCCAGTAACGGAGGGATGGTGGACACTGAAGCTTTCTTT